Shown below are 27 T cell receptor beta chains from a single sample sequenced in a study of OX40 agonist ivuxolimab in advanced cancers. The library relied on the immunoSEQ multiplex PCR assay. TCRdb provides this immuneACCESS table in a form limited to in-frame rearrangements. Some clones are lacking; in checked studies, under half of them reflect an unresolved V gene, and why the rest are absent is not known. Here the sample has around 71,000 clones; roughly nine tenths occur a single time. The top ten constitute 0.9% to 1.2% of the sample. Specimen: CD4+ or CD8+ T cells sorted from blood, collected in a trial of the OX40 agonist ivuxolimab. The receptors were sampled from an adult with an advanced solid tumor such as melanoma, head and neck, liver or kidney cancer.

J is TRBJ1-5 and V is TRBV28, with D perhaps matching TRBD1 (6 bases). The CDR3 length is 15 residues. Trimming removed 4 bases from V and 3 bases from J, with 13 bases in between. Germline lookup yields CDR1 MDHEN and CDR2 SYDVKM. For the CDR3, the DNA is TGTGCCAGCAGTTCCCCGGGACAACCCAATCAGCCCCAGCATTTT. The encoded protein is CASSSPGQPNQPQHF.

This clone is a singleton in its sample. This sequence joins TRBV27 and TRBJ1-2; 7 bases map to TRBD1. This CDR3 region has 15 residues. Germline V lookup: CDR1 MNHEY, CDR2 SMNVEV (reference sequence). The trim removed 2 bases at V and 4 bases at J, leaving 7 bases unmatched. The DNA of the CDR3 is TGTGCCAGCAGTTTAAAGGGGGCACTGATCTATGGCTACACCTTC. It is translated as CASSLKGALIYGYTF.

CDR3 region: CASSMWGINEKLFF. The CDR3 nucleotides are TGTGCCAGTAGTATGTGGGGCATTAATGAAAAACTGTTTTTT. This sequence joins TRBV19 and TRBJ1-4; tentatively, D is TRBD1 (5 bases). With 3 bases removed from V and 4 bases from J, the gap between germline ends came to 9 bases. The CDR3 covers 14 residues. The V gene's germline CDR1 is LNHDA and CDR2 SQIVND (reference sequence).

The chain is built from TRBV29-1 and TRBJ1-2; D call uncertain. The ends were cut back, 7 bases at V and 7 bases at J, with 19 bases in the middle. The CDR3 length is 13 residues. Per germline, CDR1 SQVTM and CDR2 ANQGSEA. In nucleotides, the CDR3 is TGCAGCGCCACGCCCGGACGGTTTGGTGGCTACACCTTC. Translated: CSATPGRFGGYTF.

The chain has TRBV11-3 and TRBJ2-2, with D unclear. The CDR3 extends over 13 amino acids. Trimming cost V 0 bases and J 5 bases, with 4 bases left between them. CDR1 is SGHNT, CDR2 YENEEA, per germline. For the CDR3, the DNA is TGTGCCAGCAGCTTAGAAGGAACCGGGGAGCTGTTTTTT. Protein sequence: CASSLEGTGELFF.

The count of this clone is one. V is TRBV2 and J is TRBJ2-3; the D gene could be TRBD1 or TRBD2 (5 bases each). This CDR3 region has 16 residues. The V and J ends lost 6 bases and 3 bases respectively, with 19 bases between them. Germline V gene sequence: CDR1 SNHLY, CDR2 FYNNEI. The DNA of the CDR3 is TGTGCCAGCAGCACCGGGACCCCGGGCGGTACAGATACGCAGTATTTT. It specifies CASSTGTPGGTDTQYF.

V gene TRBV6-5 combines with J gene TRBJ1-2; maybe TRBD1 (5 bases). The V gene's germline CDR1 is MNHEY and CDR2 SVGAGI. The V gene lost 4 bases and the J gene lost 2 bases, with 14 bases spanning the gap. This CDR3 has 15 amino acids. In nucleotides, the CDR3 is TGTGCCAGCAGTTCCCCGGGACGGATGAACTATGGCTACACCTTC. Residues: CASSSPGRMNYGYTF.

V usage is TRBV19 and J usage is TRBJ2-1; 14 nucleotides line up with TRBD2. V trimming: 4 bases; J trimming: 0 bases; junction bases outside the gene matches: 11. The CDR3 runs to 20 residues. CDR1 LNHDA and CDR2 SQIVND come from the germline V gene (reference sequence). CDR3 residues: CASSTRTSGRILSSYNEQFF. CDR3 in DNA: TGTGCCAGTAGTACCCGGACTAGCGGGAGGATCCTAAGCTCCTACAATGAGCAGTTCTTC.

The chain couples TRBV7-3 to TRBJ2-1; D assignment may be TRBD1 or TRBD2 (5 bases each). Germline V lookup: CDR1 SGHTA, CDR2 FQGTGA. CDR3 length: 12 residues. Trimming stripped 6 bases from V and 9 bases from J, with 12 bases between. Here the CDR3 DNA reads TGTGCCAGCAGTTTTAAGGGGAGTGAGCAGTTCTTC. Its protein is CASSFKGSEQFF. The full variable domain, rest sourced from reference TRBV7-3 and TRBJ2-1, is GAGVSQTPSNKVTEKGKYVELRCDPISGHTALYWYRQSLGQGPEFLIYFQGTGAADDSGLPNDRFFAVRPEGSVSTLKIQRTERGDSAVYLCASSFKGSEQFFGPGTRLTVL.

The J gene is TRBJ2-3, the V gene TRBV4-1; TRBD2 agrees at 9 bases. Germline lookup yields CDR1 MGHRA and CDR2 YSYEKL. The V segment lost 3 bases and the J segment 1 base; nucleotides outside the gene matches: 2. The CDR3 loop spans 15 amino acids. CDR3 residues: CASSHIAGGTDTQYF. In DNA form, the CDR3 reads TGCGCCAGCAGCCATATAGCGGGGGGCACAGATACGCAGTATTTT.

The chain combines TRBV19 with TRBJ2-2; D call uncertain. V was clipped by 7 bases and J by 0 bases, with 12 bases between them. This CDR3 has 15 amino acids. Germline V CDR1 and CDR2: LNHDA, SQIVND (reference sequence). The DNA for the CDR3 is TGTGCCAGTAAGAAGTCACAGTCGAACACCGGGGAGCTGTTTTTT. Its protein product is CASKKSQSNTGELFF. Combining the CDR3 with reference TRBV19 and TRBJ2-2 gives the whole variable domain DGGITQSPKYLFRKEGQNVTLSCEQNLNHDAMYWYRQDPGQGLRLIYYSQIVNDFQKGDIAEGYSVSREKKESFPLTVTSAQKNPTAFYLCASKKSQSNTGELFFGEGSRLTVL.

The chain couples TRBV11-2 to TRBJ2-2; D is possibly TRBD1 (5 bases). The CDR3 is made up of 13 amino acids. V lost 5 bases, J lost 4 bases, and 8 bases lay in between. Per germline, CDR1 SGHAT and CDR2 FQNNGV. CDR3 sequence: CASSIDSTGELFF. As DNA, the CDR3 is TGTGCCAGCAGCATCGACAGCACCGGGGAGCTGTTTTTT.

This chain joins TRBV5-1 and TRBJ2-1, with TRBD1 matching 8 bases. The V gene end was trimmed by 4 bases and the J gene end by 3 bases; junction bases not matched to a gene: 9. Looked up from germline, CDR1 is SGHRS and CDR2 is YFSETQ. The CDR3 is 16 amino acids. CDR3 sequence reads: CASSIDTGTGYNEQFF. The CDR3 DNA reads TGCGCCAGCAGCATTGATACCGGGACAGGCTACAATGAGCAGTTCTTC.

CDR3 sequence reads: CASSLGGLAANNEQFF. As DNA, the CDR3 is TGCGCCAGCAGCTTGGGGGGGCTAGCGGCCAACAATGAGCAGTTCTTC. The chain has TRBV5-1 and TRBJ2-1; perhaps TRBD2 as D (7 bases). The germline V gene encodes CDR1 SGHRS and CDR2 YFSETQ. The V gene lost 0 bases and the J gene lost 5 bases, with 15 bases spanning the gap. The CDR3 is 16 amino acids. Full variable domain (outside the CDR3, taken from reference TRBV5-1 and TRBJ2-1): KAGVTQTPRYLIKTRGQQVTLSCSPISGHRSVSWYQQTPGQGLQFLFEYFSETQRNKGNFPGRFSGRQFSNSRSEMNVSTLELGDSALYLCASSLGGLAANNEQFFGPGTRLTVL.

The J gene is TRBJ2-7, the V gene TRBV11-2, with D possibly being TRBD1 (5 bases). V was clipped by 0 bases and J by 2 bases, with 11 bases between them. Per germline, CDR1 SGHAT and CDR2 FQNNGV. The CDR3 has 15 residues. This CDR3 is CASSLDTHRTYEQYF. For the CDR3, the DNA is TGTGCCAGCAGCTTAGACACTCACAGGACCTACGAGCAGTACTTC.

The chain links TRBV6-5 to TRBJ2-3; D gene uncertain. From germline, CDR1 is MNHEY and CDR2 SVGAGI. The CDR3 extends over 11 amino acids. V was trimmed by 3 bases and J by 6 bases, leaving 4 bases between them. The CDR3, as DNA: TGTGCCAGCAGTTATTCTGATACGCAGTATTTT. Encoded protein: CASSYSDTQYF.

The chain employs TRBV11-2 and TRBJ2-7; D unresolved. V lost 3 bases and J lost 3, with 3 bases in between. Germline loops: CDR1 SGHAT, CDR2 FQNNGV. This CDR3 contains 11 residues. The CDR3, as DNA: TGTGCCAGCAGCTTTAACTACGAGCAGTACTTC. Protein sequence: CASSFNYEQYF.

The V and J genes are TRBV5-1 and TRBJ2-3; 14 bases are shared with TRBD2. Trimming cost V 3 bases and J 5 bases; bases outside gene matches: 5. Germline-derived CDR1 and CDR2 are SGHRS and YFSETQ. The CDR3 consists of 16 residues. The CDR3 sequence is CASSSGTSGSIDTQYF. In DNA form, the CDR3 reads TGCGCCAGCAGCTCGGGGACTAGCGGGAGTATAGATACGCAGTATTTT.

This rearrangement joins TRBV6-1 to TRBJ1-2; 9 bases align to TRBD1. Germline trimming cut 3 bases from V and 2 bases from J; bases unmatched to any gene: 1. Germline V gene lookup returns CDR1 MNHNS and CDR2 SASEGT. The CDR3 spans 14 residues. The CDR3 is CASSDGQGNYGYTF. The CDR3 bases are TGTGCCAGCAGTGACGGACAGGGGAACTATGGCTACACCTTC.

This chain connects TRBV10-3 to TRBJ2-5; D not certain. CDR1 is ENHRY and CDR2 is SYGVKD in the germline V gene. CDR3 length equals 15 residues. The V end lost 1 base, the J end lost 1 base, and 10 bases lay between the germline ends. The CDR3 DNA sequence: TGTGCCATCAGTGAGTTGGGTGGCGGCCAAGAGACCCAGTACTTC. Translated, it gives CAISELGGGQETQYF.

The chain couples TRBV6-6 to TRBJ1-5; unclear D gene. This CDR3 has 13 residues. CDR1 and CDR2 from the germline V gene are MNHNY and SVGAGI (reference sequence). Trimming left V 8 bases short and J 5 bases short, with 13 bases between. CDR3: CASYAVDDQPQHF. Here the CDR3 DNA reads TGTGCCAGCTATGCAGTCGACGATCAGCCCCAGCATTTT.

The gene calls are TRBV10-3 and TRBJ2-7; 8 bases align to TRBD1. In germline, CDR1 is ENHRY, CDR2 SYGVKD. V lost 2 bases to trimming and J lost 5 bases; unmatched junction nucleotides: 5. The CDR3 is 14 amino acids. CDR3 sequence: CAISELRGPNEQYF. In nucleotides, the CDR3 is TGTGCCATCAGTGAGCTCAGGGGGCCAAACGAGCAGTACTTC.

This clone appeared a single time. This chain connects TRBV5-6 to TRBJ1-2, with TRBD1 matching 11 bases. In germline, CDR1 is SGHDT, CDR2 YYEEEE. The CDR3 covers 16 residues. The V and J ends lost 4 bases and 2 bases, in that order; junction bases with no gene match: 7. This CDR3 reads CASSRGQGAQNYGYTF. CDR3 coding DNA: TGTGCCAGCAGCAGAGGACAGGGGGCACAGAACTATGGCTACACCTTC.

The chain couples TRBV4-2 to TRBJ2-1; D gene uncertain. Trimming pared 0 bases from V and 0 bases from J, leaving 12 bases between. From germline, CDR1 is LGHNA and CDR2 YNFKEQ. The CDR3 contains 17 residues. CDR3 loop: CASSQEGKMSSYNEQFF. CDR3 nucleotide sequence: TGTGCCAGCAGCCAAGAGGGAAAGATGAGCTCCTACAATGAGCAGTTCTTC.

CDR3 loop: CASSAAREVSNYGYTF. The CDR3 coding sequence is TGTGCCAGCAGTGCGGCGCGGGAGGTCTCTAACTATGGCTACACCTTC. The V gene is TRBV27, the J gene TRBJ1-2; D gene uncertain. There are 16 residues in the CDR3. V was shortened by 5 bases and J by 0 bases, with 16 bases between the two germline ends. CDR1 is MNHEY, CDR2 SMNVEV, per germline (reference sequence).

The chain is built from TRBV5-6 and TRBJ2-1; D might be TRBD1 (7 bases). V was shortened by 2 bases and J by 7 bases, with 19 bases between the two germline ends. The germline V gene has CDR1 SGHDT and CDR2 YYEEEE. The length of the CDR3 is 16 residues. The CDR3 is CASSFLPRGEKNEQFF. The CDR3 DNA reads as TGTGCCAGCAGCTTCTTACCCAGGGGGGAAAAGAATGAGCAGTTCTTC.

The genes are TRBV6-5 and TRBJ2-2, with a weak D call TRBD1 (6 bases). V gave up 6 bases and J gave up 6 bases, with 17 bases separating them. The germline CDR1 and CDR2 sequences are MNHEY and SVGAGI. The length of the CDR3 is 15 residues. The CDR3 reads CASSQDRKGAGELFF. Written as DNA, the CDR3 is TGTGCCAGCAGCCAAGACAGGAAAGGGGCCGGGGAGCTGTTTTTT.